Sequencing of this T cell receptor beta chain was carried out in a study of blood T cell repertoires in COVID-19. Sequenced by immunoSEQ multiplex PCR; TCRdb stores in-frame clones only, minus some. Seen here are about 120,000 clones, around 87% observed once, and the top ten hold less than 2.5%. V was cut by 2 bases and J by 0 bases, with 8 bases left in between. In germline, CDR1 is KGHSH, CDR2 LQKENI. The CDR3 is made up of 15 amino acids. The V gene is TRBV18, the J gene TRBJ1-3; D gene uncertain. The clonotype originates from a woman in her 50s with acute or convalescent COVID-19. The sequenced material came from peripheral blood. CDR3 amino acids: CASSPGLSSGNTIYF. CDR3 nucleotides: TGTGCCAGCTCACCAGGACTGAGCTCTGGAAACACCATATATTTT.